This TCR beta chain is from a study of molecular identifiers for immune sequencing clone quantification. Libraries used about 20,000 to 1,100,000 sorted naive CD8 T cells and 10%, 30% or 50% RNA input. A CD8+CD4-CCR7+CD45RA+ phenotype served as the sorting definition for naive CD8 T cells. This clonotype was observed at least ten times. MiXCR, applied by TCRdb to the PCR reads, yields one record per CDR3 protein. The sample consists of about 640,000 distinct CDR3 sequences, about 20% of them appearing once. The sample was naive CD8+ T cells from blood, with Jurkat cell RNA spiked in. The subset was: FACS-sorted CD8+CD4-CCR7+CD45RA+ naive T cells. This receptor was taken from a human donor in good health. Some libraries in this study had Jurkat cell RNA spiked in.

The CDR3: CASSPAEFTGELFF. In DNA, the CDR3 is TGTGCCAGCAGTCCCGCCGAGTTCACCGGGGAGCTGTTTTTT. The V gene is TRBV28, the J gene TRBJ2-2; unclear D gene. The germline gives CDR1 MDHEN, CDR2 SYDVKM. With 5 bases removed from V and 4 bases from J, the gap between germline ends came to 11 bases. CDR3 length: 14 amino acids.